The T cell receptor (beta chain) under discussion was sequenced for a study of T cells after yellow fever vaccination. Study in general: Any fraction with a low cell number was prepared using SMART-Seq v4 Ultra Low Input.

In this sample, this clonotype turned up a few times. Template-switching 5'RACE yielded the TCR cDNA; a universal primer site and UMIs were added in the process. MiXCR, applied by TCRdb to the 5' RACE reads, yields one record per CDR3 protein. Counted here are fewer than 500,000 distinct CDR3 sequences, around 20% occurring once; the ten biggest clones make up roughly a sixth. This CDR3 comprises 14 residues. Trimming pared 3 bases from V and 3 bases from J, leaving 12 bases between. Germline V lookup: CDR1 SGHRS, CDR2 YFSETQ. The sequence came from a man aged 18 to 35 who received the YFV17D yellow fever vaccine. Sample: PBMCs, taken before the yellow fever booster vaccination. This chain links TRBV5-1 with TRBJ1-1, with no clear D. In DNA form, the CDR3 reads TGCGCCAGCAGCTCCCTGGGAAGCGACACTGAAGCTTTCTTT. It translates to CASSSLGSDTEAFF. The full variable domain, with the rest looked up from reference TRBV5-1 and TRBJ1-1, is KAGVTQTPRYLIKTRGQQVTLSCSPISGHRSVSWYQQTPGQGLQFLFEYFSETQRNKGNFPGRFSGRQFSNSRSEMNVSTLELGDSALYLCASSSLGSDTEAFFGQGTRLTVV.